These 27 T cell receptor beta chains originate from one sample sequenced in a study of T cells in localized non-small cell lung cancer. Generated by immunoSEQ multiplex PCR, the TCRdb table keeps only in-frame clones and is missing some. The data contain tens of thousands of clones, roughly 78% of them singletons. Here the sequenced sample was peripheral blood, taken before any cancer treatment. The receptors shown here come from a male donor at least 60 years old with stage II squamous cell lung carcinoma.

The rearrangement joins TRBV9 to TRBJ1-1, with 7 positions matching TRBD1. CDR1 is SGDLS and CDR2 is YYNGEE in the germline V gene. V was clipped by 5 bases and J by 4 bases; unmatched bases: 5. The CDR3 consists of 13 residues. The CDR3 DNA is TGTGCCAGCAGTTCGGGACAGAGCACTGAAGCTTTCTTT. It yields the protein CASSSGQSTEAFF. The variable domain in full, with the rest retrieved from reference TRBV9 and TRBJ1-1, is DSGVTQTPKHLITATGQRVTLRCSPRSGDLSVYWYQQSLDQGLQFLIQYYNGEERAKGNILERFSAQQFPDLHSELNLSSLELGDSALYFCASSSGQSTEAFFGQGTRLTVV.

The CDR3 reads CASSYMAGKAGELFF. The CDR3 nucleotides read TGTGCCAGCAGTTACATGGCGGGCAAGGCCGGGGAGCTGTTTTTT. This chain connects TRBV6-6 to TRBJ2-2; TRBD2 is a possible D gene (5 bases). V lost 2 bases to trimming and J lost 6 bases, with 13 bases between them. CDR3 length: 15 amino acids. CDR1 and CDR2 (germline): MNHNY, SVGAGI (reference sequence).

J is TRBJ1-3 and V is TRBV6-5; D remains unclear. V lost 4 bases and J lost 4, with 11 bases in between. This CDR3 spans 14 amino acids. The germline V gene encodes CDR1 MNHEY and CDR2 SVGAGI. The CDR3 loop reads CASSSPAPGNTIYF. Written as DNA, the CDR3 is TGTGCCAGCAGTTCGCCGGCTCCAGGAAACACCATATATTTT.

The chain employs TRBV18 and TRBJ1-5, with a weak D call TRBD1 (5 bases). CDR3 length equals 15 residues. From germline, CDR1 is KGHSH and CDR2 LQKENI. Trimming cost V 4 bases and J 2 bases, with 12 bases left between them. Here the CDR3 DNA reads TGTGCCAGCTCACTGGAGGGGATGGGCAATCAGCCCCAGCATTTT. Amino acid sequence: CASSLEGMGNQPQHF.

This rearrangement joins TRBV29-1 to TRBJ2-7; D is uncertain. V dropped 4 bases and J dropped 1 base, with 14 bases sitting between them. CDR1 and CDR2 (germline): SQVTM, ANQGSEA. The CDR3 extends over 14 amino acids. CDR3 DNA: TGCAGCGTTGTTCTTAGGTTGGGTTCCTACGAGCAGTACTTC. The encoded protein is CSVVLRLGSYEQYF.

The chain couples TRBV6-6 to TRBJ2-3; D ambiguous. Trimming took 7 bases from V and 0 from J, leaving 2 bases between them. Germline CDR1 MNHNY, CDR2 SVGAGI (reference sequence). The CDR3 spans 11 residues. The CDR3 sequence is CASMSTDTQYF. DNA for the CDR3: TGTGCCAGCATGAGCACAGATACGCAGTATTTT.

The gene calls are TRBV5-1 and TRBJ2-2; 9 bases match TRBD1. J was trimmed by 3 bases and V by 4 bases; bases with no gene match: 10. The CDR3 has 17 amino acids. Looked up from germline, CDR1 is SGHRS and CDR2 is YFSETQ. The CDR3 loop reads CASSENQQGAYTGELFF. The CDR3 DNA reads TGCGCCAGCAGCGAGAATCAACAGGGGGCCTACACCGGGGAGCTGTTTTTT.

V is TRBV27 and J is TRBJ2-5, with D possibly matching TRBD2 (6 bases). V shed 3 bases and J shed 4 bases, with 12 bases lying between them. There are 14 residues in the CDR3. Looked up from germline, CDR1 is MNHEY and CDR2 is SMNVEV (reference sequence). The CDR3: CASSLAGLGETQYF. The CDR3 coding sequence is TGTGCCAGCAGTTTGGCGGGGTTAGGAGAGACCCAGTACTTC.

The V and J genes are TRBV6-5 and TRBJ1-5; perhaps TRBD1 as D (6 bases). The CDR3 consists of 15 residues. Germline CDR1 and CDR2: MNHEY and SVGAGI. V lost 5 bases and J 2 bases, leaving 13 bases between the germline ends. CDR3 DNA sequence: TGTGCCAGCAGTCCCAGGGGCGCAGGCAATCAGCCCCAGCATTTT. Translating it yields CASSPRGAGNQPQHF.

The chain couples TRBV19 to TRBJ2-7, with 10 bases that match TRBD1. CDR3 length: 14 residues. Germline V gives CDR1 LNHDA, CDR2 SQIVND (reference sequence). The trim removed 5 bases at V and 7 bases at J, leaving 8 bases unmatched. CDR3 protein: CASSLTGGLWEQYF. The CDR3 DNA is TGTGCCAGTAGTTTGACAGGGGGCTTATGGGAGCAGTACTTC.

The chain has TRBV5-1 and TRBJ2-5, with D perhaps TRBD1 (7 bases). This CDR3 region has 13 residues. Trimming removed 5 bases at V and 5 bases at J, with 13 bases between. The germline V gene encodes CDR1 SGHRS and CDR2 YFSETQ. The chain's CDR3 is CASRAGQKETQYF. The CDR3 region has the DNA TGCGCCAGCAGGGCGGGACAGAAGGAGACCCAGTACTTC.

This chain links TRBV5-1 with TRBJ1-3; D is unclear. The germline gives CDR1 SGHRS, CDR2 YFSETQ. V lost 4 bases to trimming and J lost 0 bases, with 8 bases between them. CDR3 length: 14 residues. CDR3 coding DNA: TGCGCCAGCAGCCCCGGCCTCTCTGGAAACACCATATATTTT. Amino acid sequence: CASSPGLSGNTIYF.

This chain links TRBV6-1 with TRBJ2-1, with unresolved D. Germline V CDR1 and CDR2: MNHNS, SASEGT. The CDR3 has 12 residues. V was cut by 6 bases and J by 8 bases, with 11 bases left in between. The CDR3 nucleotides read TGTGCCAGCAGCCTCAAGGGTCATGAGCAGTTCTTC. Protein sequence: CASSLKGHEQFF.

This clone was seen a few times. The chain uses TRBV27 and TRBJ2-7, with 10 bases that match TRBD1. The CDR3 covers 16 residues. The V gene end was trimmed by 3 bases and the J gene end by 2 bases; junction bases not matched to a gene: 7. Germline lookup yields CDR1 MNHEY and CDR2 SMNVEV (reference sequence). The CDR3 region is CASSFDRGRMPYEQYF. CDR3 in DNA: TGTGCCAGCAGTTTTGACAGGGGGCGTATGCCCTACGAGCAGTACTTC.

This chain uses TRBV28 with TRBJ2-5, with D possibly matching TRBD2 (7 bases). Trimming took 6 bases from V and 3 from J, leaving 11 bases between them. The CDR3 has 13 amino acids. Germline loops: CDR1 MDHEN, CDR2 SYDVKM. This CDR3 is CASRGRGEETQYF. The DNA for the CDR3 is TGTGCCAGCAGGGGGAGGGGGGAAGAGACCCAGTACTTC.

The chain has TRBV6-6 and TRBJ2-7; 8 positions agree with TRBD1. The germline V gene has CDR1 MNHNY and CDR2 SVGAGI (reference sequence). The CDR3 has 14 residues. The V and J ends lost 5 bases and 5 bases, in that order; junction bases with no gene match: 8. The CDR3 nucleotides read TGTGCCAGCAGTCCTACGACAGGGGTGGACGAGCAGTACTTC. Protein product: CASSPTTGVDEQYF.

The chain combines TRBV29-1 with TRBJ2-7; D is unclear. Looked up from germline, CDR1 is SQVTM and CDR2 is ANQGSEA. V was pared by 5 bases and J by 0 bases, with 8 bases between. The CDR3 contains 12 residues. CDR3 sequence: CSVRRSSYEQYF. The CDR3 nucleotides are TGCAGCGTTAGGCGGTCCTCCTACGAGCAGTACTTC.

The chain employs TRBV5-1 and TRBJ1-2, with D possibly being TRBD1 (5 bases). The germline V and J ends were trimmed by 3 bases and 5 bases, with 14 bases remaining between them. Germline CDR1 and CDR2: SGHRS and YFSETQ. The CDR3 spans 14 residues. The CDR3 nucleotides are TGCGCCAGCAGCTCAAAAGACAGCATATATGGCTACACCTTC. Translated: CASSSKDSIYGYTF. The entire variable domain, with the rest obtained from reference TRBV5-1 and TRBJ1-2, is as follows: KAGVTQTPRYLIKTRGQQVTLSCSPISGHRSVSWYQQTPGQGLQFLFEYFSETQRNKGNFPGRFSGRQFSNSRSEMNVSTLELGDSALYLCASSSKDSIYGYTFGSGTRLTVV.

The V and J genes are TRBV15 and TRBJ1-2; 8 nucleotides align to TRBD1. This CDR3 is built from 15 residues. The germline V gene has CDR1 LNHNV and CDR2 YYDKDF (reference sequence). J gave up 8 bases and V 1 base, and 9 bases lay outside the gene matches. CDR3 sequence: CATSRVGTGSAGYTF. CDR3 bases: TGTGCCACCAGCAGAGTTGGGACAGGCTCGGCGGGCTACACCTTC.

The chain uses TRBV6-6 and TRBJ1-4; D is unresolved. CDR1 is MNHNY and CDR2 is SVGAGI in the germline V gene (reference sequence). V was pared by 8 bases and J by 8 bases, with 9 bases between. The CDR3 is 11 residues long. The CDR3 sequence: CASGSREKLFF. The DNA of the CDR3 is TGTGCCAGCGGCTCACGGGAAAAACTGTTTTTT.

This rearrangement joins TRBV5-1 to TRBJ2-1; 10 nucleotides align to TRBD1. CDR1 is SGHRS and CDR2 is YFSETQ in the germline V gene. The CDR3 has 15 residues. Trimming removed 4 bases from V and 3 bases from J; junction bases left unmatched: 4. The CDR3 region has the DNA TGCGCCAGCAGCCCCCGGACAGGGGGCTACAATGAGCAGTTCTTC. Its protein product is CASSPRTGGYNEQFF.

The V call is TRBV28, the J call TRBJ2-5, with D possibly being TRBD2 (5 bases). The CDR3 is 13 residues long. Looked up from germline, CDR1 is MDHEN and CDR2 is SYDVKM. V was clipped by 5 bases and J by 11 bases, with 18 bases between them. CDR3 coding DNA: TGTGCCAGCAGTCCTAACGCTCCCGGGGAGCAGTACTTC. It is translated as CASSPNAPGEQYF.

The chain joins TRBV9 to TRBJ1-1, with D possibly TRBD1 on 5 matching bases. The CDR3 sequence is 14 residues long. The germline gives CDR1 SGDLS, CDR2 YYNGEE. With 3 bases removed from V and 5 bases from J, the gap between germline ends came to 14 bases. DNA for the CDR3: TGTGCCAGCAGCGCGGTCCTGGGGGGTACTGAAGCTTTCTTT. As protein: CASSAVLGGTEAFF.

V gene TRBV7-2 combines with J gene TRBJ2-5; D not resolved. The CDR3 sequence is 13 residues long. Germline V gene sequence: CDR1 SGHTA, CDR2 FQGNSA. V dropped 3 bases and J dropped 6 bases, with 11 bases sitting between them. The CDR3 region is CASSLVHEKTQYF. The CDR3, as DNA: TGTGCCAGCAGCTTGGTCCACGAAAAGACCCAGTACTTC.

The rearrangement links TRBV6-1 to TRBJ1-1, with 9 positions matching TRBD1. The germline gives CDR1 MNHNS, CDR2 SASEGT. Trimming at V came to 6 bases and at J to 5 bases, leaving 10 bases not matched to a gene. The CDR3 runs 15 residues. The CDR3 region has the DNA TGTGCCAGCAGGGACGTGACAGGGGGAAGGACTGAAGCTTTCTTT. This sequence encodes CASRDVTGGRTEAFF.

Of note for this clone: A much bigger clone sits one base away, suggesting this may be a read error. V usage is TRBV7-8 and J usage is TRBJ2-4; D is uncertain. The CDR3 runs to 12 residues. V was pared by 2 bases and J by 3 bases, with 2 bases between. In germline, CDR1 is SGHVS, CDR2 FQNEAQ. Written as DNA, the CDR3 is TGTGCCAGCAGCTTAAACAAAAACATTCAGTACTTC. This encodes CASSLNKNIQYF.

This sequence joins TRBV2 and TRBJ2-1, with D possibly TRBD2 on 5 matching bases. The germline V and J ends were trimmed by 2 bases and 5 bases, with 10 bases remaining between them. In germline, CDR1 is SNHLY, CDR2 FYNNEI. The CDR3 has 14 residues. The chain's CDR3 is CASSERRSHNEQFF. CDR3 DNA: TGTGCCAGCAGTGAACGGAGGTCACACAATGAGCAGTTCTTC.